This TCR beta chain was documented in a study of T cell responses to AZD1222 COVID-19 vaccine. Germline V gene data show CDR1 as SEHNR and CDR2 as FQNEAQ (reference sequence). V lost 5 bases and J lost 4; bases outside the gene matches: 10. The CDR3 runs 16 residues. Study outcomes and limitations: Only six or seven AZD1222 recipients tested seropositive at baseline.

Notes on this clone: The target antigen is unknown.

TCRdb keeps only in-frame clones here, not all; method: immunoSEQ multiplex PCR. Among 70,000 to 90,000 clones listed, over 85% were seen once. This material consisted of peripheral blood, taken on day 0 of AZD1222 vaccination. The chain carries TRBV7-9 and TRBJ2-5, with 10 bases matching TRBD1. The TCR sequence derives from an adult in good health. DNA for the CDR3: TGTGCCAGCAGCCCTGGGACAGGGGATTGGGGAGAGACCCAGTACTTC. Its translation is CASSPGTGDWGETQYF.